This T cell receptor (beta chain) was captured in a study of cytomegalovirus exposure and HLA in healthy donors. The PCR made use of 60 Vbeta and 13 Jbeta primers. Data came from immunoSEQ multiplex PCR; TCRdb stores just in-frame clones and leaves some out. The sample has under 250,000 clones, roughly 80% seen once. The study's findings and limits: Earlier analysis yielded a pattern in which most TCR beta V segments were productive about 90% or about 30% of the time. TCR beta chains numbering more than 150 were designated cytomegalovirus-associated.

With respect to this clone: Its antigen is not known.

The CDR3 runs to 14 residues. With V trimmed by 7 bases and J by 5 bases, 7 bases remained unmatched. The germline V gene has CDR1 SNHLY and CDR2 FYNNEI. Sequenced material: PBMCs. This TCR was sampled from a male donor in good health and CMV-seronegative. The gene calls are TRBV2 and TRBJ1-5, with 8 bases aligning to TRBD1. The CDR3 DNA is TGTGCCAGCACTCTAACAGGGGGGGATCAGCCCCAGCATTTT. Its translation: CASTLTGGDQPQHF.